Each of the 4 T cell receptor beta chains below was sequenced from the same sample in a study of CD8 T cells in Susac syndrome. Reverse transcription used about 0.45 to 1 ug RNA and random hexamers. MiXCR, run by TCRdb on the immunoSEQ multiplex PCR reads, gives a single entry per CDR3 protein. This table has 200,000 to 300,000 distinct CDR3 sequences, 90% to 96% appearing once. Sequencing was carried out using CD4+ T cells from PBMCs. The origin of the receptors is a human donor with Susac syndrome.

This chain joins TRBV30 and TRBJ1-4; D gene uncertain. The CDR3 length is 14 residues. The germline gives CDR1 GTSNPN, CDR2 SVGIG (reference sequence). Trimming left V 4 bases short and J 0 bases short, with 9 bases between. The CDR3 loop is CAWNRRATNEKLFF. The CDR3 nucleotides read TGTGCCTGGAATAGACGAGCAACTAATGAAAAACTGTTTTTT.

Here the CDR3 DNA reads TGTGCCAGCAGTTTGGCGGGTGGCGTTCAGTACTTC. It is translated as CASSLAGGVQYF. This chain connects TRBV12-3 or TRBV12-4 to TRBJ2-4; a possible D gene is TRBD2 (5 bases). The CDR3 consists of 12 residues. Between the trimmed V and J ends, which lost 3 bases and 11 bases, there was a span of 11 bases.

V usage is TRBV28 and J usage is TRBJ2-7; no clear D gene. The V gene's germline CDR1 is MDHEN and CDR2 SYDVKM. The V end was cut by 6 bases, the J end by 7 bases, with 10 bases between. This CDR3 has 11 amino acids. The CDR3 loop reads CASSLTREQYF. The DNA of the CDR3 is TGTGCCAGCAGCCTAACGCGTGAGCAGTACTTC. Combining the CDR3 with reference TRBV28 and TRBJ2-7 gives the whole variable domain DVKVTQSSRYLVKRTGEKVFLECVQDMDHENMFWYRQDPGLGLRLIYFSYDVKMKEKGDIPEGYSVSREKKERFSLILESASTNQTSMYLCASSLTREQYFGPGTRLTVT.

This clonotype was counted a few times. The rearrangement joins TRBV2 to TRBJ2-5; 8 bases align to TRBD1. The CDR3 consists of 14 residues. Germline V gene sequence: CDR1 SNHLY, CDR2 FYNNEI. Unmatched junction bases numbered 3, after V lost 5 bases and J lost 1 base. CDR3 protein: CASSPGQVQETQYF. The CDR3, as DNA: TGTGCCAGCAGTCCGGGACAGGTCCAAGAGACCCAGTACTTC.